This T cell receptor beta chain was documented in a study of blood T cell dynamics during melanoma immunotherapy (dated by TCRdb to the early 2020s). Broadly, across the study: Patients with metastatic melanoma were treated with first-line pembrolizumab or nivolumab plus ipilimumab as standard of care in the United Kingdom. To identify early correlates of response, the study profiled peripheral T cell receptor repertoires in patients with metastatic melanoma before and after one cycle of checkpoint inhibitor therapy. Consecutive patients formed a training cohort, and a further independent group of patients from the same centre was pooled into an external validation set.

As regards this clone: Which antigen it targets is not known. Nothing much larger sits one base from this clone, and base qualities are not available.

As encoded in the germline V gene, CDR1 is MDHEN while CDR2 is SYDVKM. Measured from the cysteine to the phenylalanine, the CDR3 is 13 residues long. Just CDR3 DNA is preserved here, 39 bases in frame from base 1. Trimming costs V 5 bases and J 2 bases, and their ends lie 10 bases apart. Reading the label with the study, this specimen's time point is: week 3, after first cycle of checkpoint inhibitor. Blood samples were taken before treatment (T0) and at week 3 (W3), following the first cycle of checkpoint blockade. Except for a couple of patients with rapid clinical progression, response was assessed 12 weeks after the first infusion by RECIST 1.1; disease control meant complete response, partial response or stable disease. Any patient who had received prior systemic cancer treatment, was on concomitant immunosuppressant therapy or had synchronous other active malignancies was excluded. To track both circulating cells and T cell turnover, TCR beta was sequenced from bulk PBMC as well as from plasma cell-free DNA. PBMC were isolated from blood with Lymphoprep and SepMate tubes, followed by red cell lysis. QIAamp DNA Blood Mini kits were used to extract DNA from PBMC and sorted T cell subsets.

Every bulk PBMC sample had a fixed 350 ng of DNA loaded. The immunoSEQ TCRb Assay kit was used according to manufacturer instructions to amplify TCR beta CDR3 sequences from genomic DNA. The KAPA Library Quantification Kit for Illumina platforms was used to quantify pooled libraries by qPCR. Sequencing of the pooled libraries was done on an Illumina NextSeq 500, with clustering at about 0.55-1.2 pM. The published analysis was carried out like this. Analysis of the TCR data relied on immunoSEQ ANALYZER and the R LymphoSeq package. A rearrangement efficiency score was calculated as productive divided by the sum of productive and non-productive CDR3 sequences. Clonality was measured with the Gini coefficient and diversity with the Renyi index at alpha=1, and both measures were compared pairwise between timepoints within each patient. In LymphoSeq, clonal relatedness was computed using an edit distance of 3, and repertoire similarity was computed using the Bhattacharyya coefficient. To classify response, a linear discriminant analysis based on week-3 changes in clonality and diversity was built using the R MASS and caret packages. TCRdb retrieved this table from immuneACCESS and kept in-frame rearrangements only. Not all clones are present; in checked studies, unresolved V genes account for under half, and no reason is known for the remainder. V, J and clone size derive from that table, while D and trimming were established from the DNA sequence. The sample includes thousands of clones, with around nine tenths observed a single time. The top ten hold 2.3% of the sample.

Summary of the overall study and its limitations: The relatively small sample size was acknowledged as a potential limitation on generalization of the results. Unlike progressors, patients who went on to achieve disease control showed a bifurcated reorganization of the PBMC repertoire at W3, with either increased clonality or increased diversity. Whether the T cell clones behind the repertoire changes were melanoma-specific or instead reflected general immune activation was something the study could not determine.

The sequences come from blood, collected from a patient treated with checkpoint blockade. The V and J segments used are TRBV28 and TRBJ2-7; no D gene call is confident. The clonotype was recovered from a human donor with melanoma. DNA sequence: TGTGCCAGCAGTCCTAGAGTTACCTACGAGCAGTACTTC. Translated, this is CASSPRVTYEQYF.